These 27 T cell receptor beta chains were sequenced from one sample in a study of CD8 T cells in ankylosing spondylitis. Study-wide results and caveats: What appeared characteristic of ankylosing spondylitis blood was a TCR beta motif of eight highly homologous variants.

Their antigens remain unidentified. TCRdb re-derived calls from the 5' RACE reads in MiXCR, one entry per CDR3 protein. The sample carries about 540,000 distinct CDR3 sequences, about 13% recorded once. Source material: blood, either unsorted or a sorted T cell fraction (not recorded which). Receptor source: a male donor with ankylosing spondylitis.

The J gene is TRBJ2-1, the V gene TRBV7-9; D gene unclear. Germline CDR1 and CDR2: SEHNR and FQNEAQ (reference sequence). This CDR3 is 12 amino acids long. Trimming took off 6 bases at V and 5 bases at J, with 8 bases between the two ends. CDR3 protein: CASRKLDNEQFF. The CDR3 bases are TGTGCCAGCAGGAAATTGGACAATGAGCAGTTCTTC.

The rearrangement uses TRBV12-3 or TRBV12-4 and TRBJ1-5; D not resolved. The CDR3 covers 13 residues. V lost 3 bases and J 7 bases, leaving 10 bases between the germline ends. CDR3 sequence reads: CASSFPGRQPQHF. Here the CDR3 DNA reads TGTGCCAGCAGTTTTCCCGGGAGACAGCCCCAGCATTTT.

The chain uses TRBV6-1 and TRBJ1-2, with 7 positions matching TRBD1. Germline lookup yields CDR1 MNHNS and CDR2 SASEGT. With V trimmed by 7 bases and J by 8 bases, 13 bases remained unmatched. The length of the CDR3 is 14 residues. CDR3 nucleotide sequence: TGTGCCAGCATCGGGACAGAAAAGGGTGGCGGCTACACCTTC. It is translated as CASIGTEKGGGYTF.

This rearrangement joins TRBV7-9 to TRBJ1-5, with no clear D. There are 12 residues in the CDR3. Between the trimmed V and J ends, which lost 4 bases and 7 bases, there was a span of 8 bases. Germline CDR1 reads SEHNR; CDR2 reads FQNEAQ (reference sequence). CDR3: CASSSPGQPQHF. The CDR3 DNA follows: TGTGCCAGCAGCTCCCCAGGCCAGCCCCAGCATTTT.

The chain recombines TRBV20-1 with TRBJ1-2, with a possible D match to TRBD1 (5 bases). CDR1 and CDR2 from the germline V gene are DFQATT and SNEGSKA (reference sequence). V was trimmed by 5 bases and J by 8 bases, leaving 12 bases between them. This CDR3 has 11 amino acids. CDR3 bases: TGCAGTGCTCGAACCCAGGGAGGCTACACCTTC. This gives the protein CSARTQGGYTF.

The chain's CDR3 is CASIQGGVAFF. CDR3 nucleotide sequence: TGTGCCAGCATCCAGGGGGGCGTAGCTTTCTTT. The J gene is TRBJ1-1, the V gene TRBV12-3 or TRBV12-4, with 7 bases aligning to TRBD1. The CDR3 contains 11 residues. Trimming cost V 7 bases and J 10 bases; bases outside gene matches: 6.

This clonotype was seen only a few times. This rearrangement joins TRBV6-2 or TRBV6-3 to TRBJ2-1, with a tentative D call TRBD2 (5 bases). V gave up 10 bases and J gave up 6 bases, with 16 bases separating them. Germline V gene sequence: CDR1 MNHEY, CDR2 SVGEGT. This CDR3 has 13 residues. CDR3 DNA sequence: TGTGCCACCAAGCAGGACTTGCTCAATGAGCAGTTCTTC. This sequence encodes CATKQDLLNEQFF.

This clonotype occurred a few times. The genes are TRBV11-2 and TRBJ1-6, with 7 bases lining up with TRBD1. Germline CDR1 reads SGHAT; CDR2 reads FQNNGV. There are 14 residues in the CDR3. J lost 10 bases, V lost 0 bases, and 3 bases had no gene match. CDR3 protein: CASSLDRGHSPLHF. The DNA for the CDR3 is TGTGCCAGCAGCTTAGATAGGGGGCACTCACCCCTCCACTTT.

This clonotype was detected only a few times. The genes are TRBV7-9 and TRBJ2-5; 8 bases match TRBD2. Looked up from germline, CDR1 is SEHNR and CDR2 is FQNEAQ (reference sequence). CDR3 length: 14 residues. V was clipped by 2 bases and J by 5 bases; unmatched bases: 4. The CDR3 nucleotides read TGTGCCAGCAGCTTACCGGGAGGGCCCGAGACCCAGTACTTC. Amino acid sequence: CASSLPGGPETQYF.

This clonotype has just a few counts. This chain links TRBV5-6 with TRBJ2-5; 16 nucleotides match TRBD2. This CDR3 spans 17 amino acids. Trimming cost V 1 base and J 4 bases; bases outside gene matches: 4. In germline, CDR1 is SGHDT, CDR2 YYEEEE. The CDR3 region has the DNA TGTGCCAGCAGCTTGACGGGACTAGCGGGAGGGCGAGAGACCCAGTACTTC. Amino acid sequence: CASSLTGLAGGRETQYF.

The chain employs TRBV29-1 and TRBJ2-5; D may match TRBD1 or TRBD2 (5 bases each). V lost 4 bases and J lost 5, with 8 bases in between. Per the germline V gene, CDR1 is SQVTM and CDR2 is ANQGSEA. The CDR3 length is 11 residues. The CDR3 spells CSVGWGETQYF. The DNA of the CDR3 is TGCAGCGTTGGATGGGGGGAGACCCAGTACTTC.

This clonotype was picked up many times. This chain joins TRBV20-1 and TRBJ1-1; possible D gene TRBD1, 5 bases. Germline V gene lookup returns CDR1 DFQATT and CDR2 SNEGSKA (reference sequence). Trimming cost V 0 bases and J 0 bases, with 11 bases left between them. The CDR3 consists of 15 residues. CDR3 nucleotides: TGCAGTGCTAGAGACCTGACAGACATGAACACTGAAGCTTTCTTT. Protein product: CSARDLTDMNTEAFF.

In its sample, this clonotype was seen a few times. The rearrangement links TRBV18 to TRBJ2-1, with 7 bases lining up with TRBD1. J gave up 10 bases and V 3 bases, and 12 bases lay outside the gene matches. Per germline, CDR1 KGHSH and CDR2 LQKENI. This CDR3 spans 15 amino acids. The CDR3: CASSPLTGSGGEQFF. The CDR3 region has the DNA TGTGCCAGCTCACCCCTGACAGGGTCCGGTGGGGAGCAGTTCTTC.

This clonotype was picked up many times. The chain is built from TRBV12-3 or TRBV12-4 and TRBJ1-4; D uncertain. Trimming cost V 3 bases and J 10 bases, with 12 bases left between them. The length of the CDR3 is 13 residues. The DNA of the CDR3 is TGTGCCAGCAGTTTTGGGGATCCAGGAAAACTGTTTTTT. Protein: CASSFGDPGKLFF.

The table lists this clonotype with a few counts. The rearrangement joins TRBV2 to TRBJ1-2; D is perhaps TRBD1 (6 bases). The CDR3 covers 16 residues. Germline assignment: CDR1 SNHLY and CDR2 FYNNEI. The V end lost 2 bases, the J end lost 7 bases, and 20 bases lay between the germline ends. The DNA of the CDR3 is TGTGCCAGCAGTGAATACACAGGGATGGGCGGTATTGGCTACACCTTC. Amino acids: CASSEYTGMGGIGYTF.

This clonotype has only a few counts. The chain carries TRBV24-1 and TRBJ2-4; TRBD2 agrees at 8 bases. The germline V gene has CDR1 KGHDR and CDR2 SFDVKD. V shed 4 bases and J 6 bases; nucleotides not matched to a gene: 13. This CDR3 has 17 amino acids. The CDR3 here is CATSDSSPGGGVNIQYF. The DNA for the CDR3 is TGTGCCACCAGTGACTCCTCCCCGGGAGGGGGAGTAAACATTCAGTACTTC.

In this sample, this clonotype turned up many times. The chain combines TRBV15 with TRBJ2-1; D possibly corresponds to TRBD1 (6 bases). The CDR3 consists of 13 residues. V was trimmed by 3 bases and J by 5 bases, leaving 8 bases between them. Germline V gene data show CDR1 as LNHNV and CDR2 as YYDKDF (reference sequence). The CDR3 DNA is TGTGCCACCAGCAGGGACAGAAACAATGAGCAGTTCTTC. It is translated as CATSRDRNNEQFF.

The V and J genes are TRBV20-1 and TRBJ2-4; D is perhaps TRBD2 (5 bases). This CDR3 has 15 amino acids. Trimming took off 5 bases at V and 7 bases at J, with 21 bases between the two ends. Germline V gives CDR1 DFQATT, CDR2 SNEGSKA (reference sequence). The CDR3 nucleotides read TGCAGTGCTCGGAACATGAGGGCTAGCAGTAACATTCAGTACTTC. Protein: CSARNMRASSNIQYF.

This clonotype was seen many times. The V call is TRBV7-8, the J call TRBJ2-1; the match to TRBD2 covers 12 bases. There are 16 residues in the CDR3. Trimming removed 1 base from V and 9 bases from J; junction bases left unmatched: 7. Per the germline V gene, CDR1 is SGHVS and CDR2 is FQNEAQ. The DNA for the CDR3 is TGTGCCAGCAGCTTAGGTCGGACTAGCGGGAAGGGTGAGCAGTTCTTC. As protein: CASSLGRTSGKGEQFF.

This clonotype was picked up a small number of times. This chain connects TRBV10-3 to TRBJ2-1; 9 nucleotides match TRBD2. CDR1 and CDR2 (germline): ENHRY, SYGVKD. The length of the CDR3 is 15 residues. V shed 1 base, J shed 7 bases, and the junction held 5 bases outside the gene matches. DNA for the CDR3: TGTGCCATCAGTGAGTTTGTTAGCGGGAGTAATGAGCAGTTCTTC. Protein product: CAISEFVSGSNEQFF.

V usage is TRBV20-1 and J usage is TRBJ2-3; possible D gene TRBD1, 6 bases. This CDR3 is 16 amino acids long. Germline V gene data show CDR1 as DFQATT and CDR2 as SNEGSKA (reference sequence). With 0 bases removed from V and 1 base from J, the gap between germline ends came to 14 bases. CDR3 amino acids: CSARDLRGEGTDTQYF. In DNA form, the CDR3 reads TGCAGTGCTAGAGATCTCAGGGGCGAGGGCACAGATACGCAGTATTTT.

J is TRBJ1-1 and V is TRBV20-1; D is uncertain. Trimming removed 8 bases at V and 2 bases at J, with 9 bases between. The CDR3 is made up of 11 amino acids. CDR1 is DFQATT and CDR2 is SNEGSKA in the germline V gene (reference sequence). The CDR3 sequence: CSKGRNTEAFF. Here the CDR3 DNA reads TGCAGTAAGGGCCGTAACACTGAAGCTTTCTTT.

This chain connects TRBV2 to TRBJ2-7; D remains unclear. V lost 1 base and J 5 bases, leaving 12 bases between the germline ends. Per germline, CDR1 SNHLY and CDR2 FYNNEI. The CDR3 is 14 residues long. CDR3 nucleotide sequence: TGTGCCAGCAGTGAAGGTGACTTCACGGACGAGCAGTACGTC. It is translated as CASSEGDFTDEQYV.

The CDR3 loop is CASSQAGGHLYGYTF. DNA for the CDR3: TGCGCCAGCAGCCAGGCCGGGGGACACCTCTATGGCTACACCTTC. The chain recombines TRBV5-1 with TRBJ1-2; possibly TRBD1 for D (6 bases). CDR1 is SGHRS and CDR2 is YFSETQ in the germline V gene. Trimming pared 4 bases from V and 4 bases from J, leaving 17 bases between. CDR3 size: 15 residues.

The genes are TRBV13 and TRBJ2-5; TRBD2 agrees at 9 bases. The trim removed 3 bases at V and 2 bases at J, leaving 16 bases unmatched. The CDR3 length is 19 residues. Germline loops: CDR1 PRHDT, CDR2 FYEKMQ (reference sequence). The CDR3 DNA is TGTGCCAGCAGCTTCTACTCCGGGACTAGCTGGAGCGCTCAAGAGACCCAGTACTTC. Its protein is CASSFYSGTSWSAQETQYF.

This chain connects TRBV2 to TRBJ2-2; D remains unclear. The germline V and J ends were trimmed by 4 bases and 5 bases, with 11 bases remaining between them. CDR3 size: 14 residues. CDR1 is SNHLY and CDR2 is FYNNEI in the germline V gene. DNA for the CDR3: TGTGCCAGCAGTGTGGGCCTCGAGACCGGGGAGCTGTTTTTT. This encodes CASSVGLETGELFF.

The rearrangement links TRBV29-1 to TRBJ2-2, with a weak D call TRBD2 (7 bases). Per germline, CDR1 SQVTM and CDR2 ANQGSEA. CDR3 length equals 13 residues. Trimming removed 4 bases at V and 7 bases at J, with 13 bases between. The CDR3 loop reads CSVAQGRGGELFF. DNA of the CDR3: TGCAGCGTTGCCCAGGGGAGGGGCGGGGAGCTGTTTTTT.